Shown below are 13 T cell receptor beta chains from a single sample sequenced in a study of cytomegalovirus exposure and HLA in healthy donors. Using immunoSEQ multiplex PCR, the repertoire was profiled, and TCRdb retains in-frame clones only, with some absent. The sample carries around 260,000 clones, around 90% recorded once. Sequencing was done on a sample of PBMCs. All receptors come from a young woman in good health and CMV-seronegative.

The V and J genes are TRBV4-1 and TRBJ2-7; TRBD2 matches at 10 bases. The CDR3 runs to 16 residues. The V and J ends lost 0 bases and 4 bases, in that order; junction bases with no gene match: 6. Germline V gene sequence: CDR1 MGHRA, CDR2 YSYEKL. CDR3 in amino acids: CASSQDRTSGLYEQYF. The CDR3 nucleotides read TGCGCCAGCAGCCAAGATCGGACTAGCGGCCTGTACGAGCAGTACTTC.

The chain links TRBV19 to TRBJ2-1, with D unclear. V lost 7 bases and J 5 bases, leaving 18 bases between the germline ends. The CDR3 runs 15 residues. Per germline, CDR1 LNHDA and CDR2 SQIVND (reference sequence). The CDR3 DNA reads TGTGCCAGTACCCGCTCCGGGTTGCAAGACAATGAGCAGTTCTTC. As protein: CASTRSGLQDNEQFF.

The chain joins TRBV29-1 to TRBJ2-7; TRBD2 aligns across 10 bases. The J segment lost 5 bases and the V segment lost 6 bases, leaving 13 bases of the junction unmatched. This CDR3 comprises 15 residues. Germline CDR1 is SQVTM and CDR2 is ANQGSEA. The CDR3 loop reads CSVPGSSGSLHEQYF. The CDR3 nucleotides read TGCAGCGTCCCAGGGTCTAGCGGGAGCCTCCACGAGCAGTACTTC.

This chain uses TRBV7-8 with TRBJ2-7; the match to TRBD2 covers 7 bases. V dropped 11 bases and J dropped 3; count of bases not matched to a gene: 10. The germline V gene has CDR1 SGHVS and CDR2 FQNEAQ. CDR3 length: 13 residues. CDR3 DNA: TGTGCCGGCGGGGCCAGGGAGGGCTACGAGCAGTACTTC. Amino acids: CAGGAREGYEQYF.

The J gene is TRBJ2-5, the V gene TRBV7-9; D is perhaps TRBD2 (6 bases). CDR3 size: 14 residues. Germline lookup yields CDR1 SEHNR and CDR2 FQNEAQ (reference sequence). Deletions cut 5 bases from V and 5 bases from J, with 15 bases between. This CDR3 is CASSPRPGRETQYF. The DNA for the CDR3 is TGTGCCAGCAGCCCTAGGCCAGGGAGGGAGACCCAGTACTTC.

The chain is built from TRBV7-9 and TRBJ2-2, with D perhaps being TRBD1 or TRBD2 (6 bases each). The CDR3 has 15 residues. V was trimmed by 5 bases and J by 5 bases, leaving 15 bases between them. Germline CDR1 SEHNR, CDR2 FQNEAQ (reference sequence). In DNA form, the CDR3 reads TGTGCCAGCAGCCCGCCGGGGGCAGGGACCGGGGAGCTGTTTTTT. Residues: CASSPPGAGTGELFF. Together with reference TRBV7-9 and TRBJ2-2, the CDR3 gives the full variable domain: DTGVSQNPRHKITKRGQNVTFRCDPISEHNRLYWYRQTLGQGPEFLTYFQNEAQLEKSRLLSDRFSAERPKGSFSTLEIQRTEQGDSAMYLCASSPPGAGTGELFFGEGSRLTVL.

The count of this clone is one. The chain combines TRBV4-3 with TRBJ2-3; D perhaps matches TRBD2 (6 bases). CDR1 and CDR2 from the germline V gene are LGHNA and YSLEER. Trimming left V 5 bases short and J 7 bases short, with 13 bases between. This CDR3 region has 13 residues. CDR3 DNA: TGCGCCAGCAGCAGGTCGGGGGTAAATACGCAGTATTTT. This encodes CASSRSGVNTQYF.

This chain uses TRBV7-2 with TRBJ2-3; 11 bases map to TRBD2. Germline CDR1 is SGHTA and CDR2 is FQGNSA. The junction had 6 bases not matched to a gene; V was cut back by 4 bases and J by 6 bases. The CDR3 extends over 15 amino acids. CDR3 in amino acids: CASSSLAGGPDTQYF. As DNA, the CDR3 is TGTGCCAGCAGCTCGCTAGCGGGAGGTCCTGATACGCAGTATTTT.

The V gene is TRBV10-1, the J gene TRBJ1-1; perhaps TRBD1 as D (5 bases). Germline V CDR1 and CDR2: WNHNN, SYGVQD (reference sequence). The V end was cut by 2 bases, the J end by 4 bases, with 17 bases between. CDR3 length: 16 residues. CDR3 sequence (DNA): TGCGCCAGCAGTGAGAGTTGGGAGGTGGGGGGCACTGAAGCTTTCTTT. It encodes CASSESWEVGGTEAFF.

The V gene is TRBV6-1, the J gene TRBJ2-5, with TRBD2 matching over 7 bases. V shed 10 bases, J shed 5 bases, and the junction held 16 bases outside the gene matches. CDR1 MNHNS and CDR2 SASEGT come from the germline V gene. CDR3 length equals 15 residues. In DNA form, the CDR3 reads TGTGCCACAGAGATCCTGGGGGGGATTCTGGAGACCCAGTACTTC. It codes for CATEILGGILETQYF.

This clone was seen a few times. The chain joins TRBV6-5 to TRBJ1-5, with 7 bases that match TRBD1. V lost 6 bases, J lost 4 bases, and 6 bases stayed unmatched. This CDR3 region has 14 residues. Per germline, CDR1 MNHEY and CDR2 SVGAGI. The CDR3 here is CASRPTGRNQPQHF. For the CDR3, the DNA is TGTGCCAGCAGGCCGACAGGGAGAAATCAGCCCCAGCATTTT.

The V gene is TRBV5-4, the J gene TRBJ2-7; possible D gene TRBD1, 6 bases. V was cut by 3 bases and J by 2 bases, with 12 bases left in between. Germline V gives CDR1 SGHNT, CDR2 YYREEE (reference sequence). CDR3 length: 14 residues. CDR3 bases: TGTGCCAGCAGCTGGGAACAGGGCCCCTACGAGCAGTACTTC. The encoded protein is CASSWEQGPYEQYF.

The CDR3 is CASSLDVDSYEQYF. Written as DNA, the CDR3 is TGTGCCAGCAGTTTGGACGTCGACTCCTACGAGCAGTACTTC. The genes are TRBV27 and TRBJ2-7; D gene ambiguous. Deletions cut 3 bases from V and 0 bases from J, with 9 bases between. Germline CDR1 and CDR2: MNHEY and SMNVEV (reference sequence). The CDR3 totals 14 residues.